The 9 T cell receptor beta chains given below trace back to one sample, sequenced in a study of response to subunit inactivated influenza vaccine. In TCRdb, the RT-PCR reads were re-called with MiXCR into one record per CDR3 protein. This sample carries some 160,000 distinct CDR3 sequences, roughly a tenth of them seen once, and the ten largest clones take 9.5% to 15%. The sequences come from non-naive T cells sorted from PBMCs, collected 45 days after vaccination. Every receptor here comes from a man between 50 and 59 years old who received an inactivated influenza vaccine.

The CDR3 DNA reads TGCAGTGCAAAATCTCGGGGCAATGAGCAGTTCTTC. Residues: CSAKSRGNEQFF. V usage is TRBV20-1 and J usage is TRBJ2-1; the D gene is possibly TRBD2 (5 bases). This CDR3 region has 12 residues. The V end was cut by 6 bases, the J end by 6 bases, with 12 bases between. Germline values: CDR1 DFQATT, CDR2 SNEGSKA (reference sequence).

This clonotype was picked up many times. The J gene is TRBJ2-7, the V gene TRBV30; D is possibly TRBD2 (6 bases). Germline-derived CDR1 and CDR2 are GTSNPN and SVGIG (reference sequence). The CDR3 is 13 amino acids. Trimming pared 3 bases from V and 3 bases from J, leaving 12 bases between. CDR3 in DNA: TGTGCCTGGAGGGCCGGGGGAATCTACGAGCAGTACTTC. The encoded protein is CAWRAGGIYEQYF.

The chain joins TRBV5-1 to TRBJ2-1; tentative D call: TRBD2 (5 bases). V gave up 2 bases and J gave up 5 bases, with 14 bases separating them. Per the germline V gene, CDR1 is SGHRS and CDR2 is YFSETQ. The CDR3 is 15 residues long. The CDR3 spells CASSFDSGGNNEQFF. The CDR3 DNA reads as TGCGCCAGCAGCTTCGACTCCGGAGGAAACAATGAGCAGTTCTTC.

There are many counts of this clonotype. The V call is TRBV7-2, the J call TRBJ2-5; D is perhaps TRBD2 (5 bases). Germline CDR1 is SGHTA and CDR2 is FQGNSA. The V gene lost 5 bases and the J gene lost 0 bases, with 7 bases spanning the gap. The CDR3 consists of 13 residues. CDR3 loop: CASSLTNQETQYF. CDR3 DNA sequence: TGTGCCAGCAGCCTGACTAACCAAGAGACCCAGTACTTC.

The rearrangement links TRBV12-3 or TRBV12-4 to TRBJ1-1, with 7 bases fitting TRBD1. After removal of 8 bases from V and 4 bases from J, the junction contained 10 bases not matched to a gene. This CDR3 spans 14 amino acids. The CDR3 region is CASRTGGMATEAFF. The DNA for the CDR3 is TGTGCCAGCCGGACAGGCGGGATGGCCACTGAAGCTTTCTTT.

For the CDR3, the DNA is TGTGCCAGCAGCTCGTATGGGAACCTAGGAAATGAGCAGTTCTTC. It translates to CASSSYGNLGNEQFF. The genes are TRBV12-3 or TRBV12-4 and TRBJ2-1; D remains ambiguous. Between the trimmed V and J ends, which lost 6 bases and 7 bases, there was a span of 19 bases. The CDR3 has 15 residues.

The chain carries TRBV20-1 and TRBJ2-7; 8 bases fit TRBD2. The ends lost 0 bases at V and 4 bases at J; junction bases unmatched: 8. Germline V gene data show CDR1 as DFQATT and CDR2 as SNEGSKA (reference sequence). CDR3 length: 15 residues. The CDR3: CSARDPSGRGYEQYF. The DNA of the CDR3 is TGCAGTGCTAGAGATCCCAGCGGGAGAGGGTACGAGCAGTACTTC.

This clonotype was recorded many times. This chain joins TRBV20-1 and TRBJ2-7; possibly TRBD1 for D (5 bases). Germline V gene data show CDR1 as DFQATT and CDR2 as SNEGSKA (reference sequence). This CDR3 spans 14 amino acids. The V end was cut by 4 bases, the J end by 0 bases, with 13 bases between. The CDR3 here is CSAIKTVTSYEQYF. CDR3 sequence (DNA): TGCAGTGCTATAAAGACAGTCACCTCCTACGAGCAGTACTTC.

This clonotype was observed many times. The V and J genes are TRBV6-2 or TRBV6-3 and TRBJ1-2; D gene uncertain. Germline CDR1 MNHEY, CDR2 SVGEGT. The CDR3 covers 12 residues. V gave up 4 bases and J gave up 3 bases, with 6 bases separating them. The CDR3 is CASSWTDYGYTF. Here the CDR3 DNA reads TGTGCCAGCAGTTGGACTGACTATGGCTACACCTTC.